Only a few counts were recorded for the clone carrying this T cell receptor (beta chain). Using RNA transcripts as the source, TCR beta CDR3 regions were amplified. TCR CDR3 regions were first amplified by RT-PCR with HTBI primers. TCRdb independently ran MiXCR on the multiplex PCR reads; one entry per CDR3 protein. The sample comprises around 690,000 distinct CDR3 sequences, around 21% of which are singletons, and about 35% rests with the top ten. This entry comes from a study of T cells in Graves' hyperthyroidism and ophthalmopathy. The CDR3 totals 14 residues. Between the trimmed V and J ends, which lost 4 bases and 3 bases, there was a span of 13 bases. Germline V gives CDR1 MNHEY, CDR2 SMNVEV (reference sequence).

This TCR derives from a man aged 25 to 45 with Graves' ophthalmopathy. Sequencing was performed on blood. The chain employs TRBV27 and TRBJ2-7; D unclear. CDR3 region: CASSSSLPDYEQYF. CDR3 DNA sequence: TGTGCCAGCAGTTCCTCCTTGCCCGACTACGAGCAGTACTTC.